The source of this TCR beta chain is a study of graft-versus-host responses after intestinal transplantation. Overall study context: Anti-thymocyte globulin induction preceded about three years of tacrolimus and steroid maintenance in all recipients. Study results and limitations: Graft-donor T cell macrochimerism in patients accompanied high graft-versus-host to host-versus-graft clonal ratios in allografts. Ileal or blood samples showed some GvH clones first, and such clones were also found in recipient marrow.

As to this clone: Its specificity is not known.

The CDR3 is 17 amino acids. Looked up from germline, CDR1 is MNHNS and CDR2 is SASEGT. The V end was cut by 4 bases, the J end by 6 bases, with 19 bases between. Here immunoSEQ multiplex PCR was the method, and the copy in TCRdb shows in-frame clones only, minus some. This sample has roughly 80,000 clones, with roughly 84% found just once. The TCR sequence derives from a human donor who was the organ donor for an intestinal transplant. The chain has TRBV6-1 and TRBJ1-6, with D tentatively TRBD1 (5 bases). Sequencing used unstimulated CD8+ T cells sorted from spleen or lymph node cells, obtained before transplant. CDR3 nucleotide sequence: TGTGCCAGCAGTGCCCCCATATTTTGGGGCAGTAATTCACCCCTCCACTTT. Encoded protein: CASSAPIFWGSNSPLHF.